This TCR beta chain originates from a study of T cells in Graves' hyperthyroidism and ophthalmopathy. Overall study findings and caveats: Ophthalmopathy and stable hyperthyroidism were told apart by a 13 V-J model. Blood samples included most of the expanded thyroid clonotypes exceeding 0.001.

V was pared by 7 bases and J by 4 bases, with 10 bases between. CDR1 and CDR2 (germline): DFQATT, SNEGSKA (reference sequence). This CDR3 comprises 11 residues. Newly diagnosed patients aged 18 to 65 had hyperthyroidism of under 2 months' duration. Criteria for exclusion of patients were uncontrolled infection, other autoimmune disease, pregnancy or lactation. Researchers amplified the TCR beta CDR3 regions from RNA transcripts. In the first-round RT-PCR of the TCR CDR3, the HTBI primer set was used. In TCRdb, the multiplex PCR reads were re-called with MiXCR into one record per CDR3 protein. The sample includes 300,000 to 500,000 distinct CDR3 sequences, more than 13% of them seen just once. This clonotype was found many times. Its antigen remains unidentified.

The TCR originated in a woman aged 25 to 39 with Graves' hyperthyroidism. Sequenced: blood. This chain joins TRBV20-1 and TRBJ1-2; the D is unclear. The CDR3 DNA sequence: TGCAGTGGTCACATTGGCTATGGCTACACCTTC. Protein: CSGHIGYGYTF.